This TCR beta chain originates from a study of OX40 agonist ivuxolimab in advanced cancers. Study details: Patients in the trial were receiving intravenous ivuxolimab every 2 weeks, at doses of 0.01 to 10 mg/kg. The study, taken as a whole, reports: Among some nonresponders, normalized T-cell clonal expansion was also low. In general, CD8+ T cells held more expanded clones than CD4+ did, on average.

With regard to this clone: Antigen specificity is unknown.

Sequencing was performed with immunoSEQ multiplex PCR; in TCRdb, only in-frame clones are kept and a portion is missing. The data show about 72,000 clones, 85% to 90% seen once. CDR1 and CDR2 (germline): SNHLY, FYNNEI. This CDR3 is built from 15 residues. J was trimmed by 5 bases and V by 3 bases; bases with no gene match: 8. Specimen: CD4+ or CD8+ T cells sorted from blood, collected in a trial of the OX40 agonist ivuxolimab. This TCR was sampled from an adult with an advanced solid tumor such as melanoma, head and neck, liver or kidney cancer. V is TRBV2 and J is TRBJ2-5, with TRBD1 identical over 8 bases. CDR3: CASSERQGAPETQYF. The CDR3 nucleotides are TGTGCCAGCAGTGAGAGGCAGGGGGCTCCGGAGACCCAGTACTTC.